The sequence of this TCR beta chain was determined in a study of blood T cell repertoires in COVID-19. Study information: Sample material is recorded as cDNA or gDNA derived from T cells, B-cell-depleted T cells, or PBMCs.

Trimming pared 8 bases from V and 4 bases from J, leaving 15 bases between. From germline, CDR1 is LNHDA and CDR2 SQIVND (reference sequence). The CDR3 covers 14 residues. TCRdb's copy holds only in-frame clones and misses some; the assay was immunoSEQ multiplex PCR. The sample records some 200,000 clones, just over 85% being singletons. The chain combines TRBV19 with TRBJ1-5; D perhaps matches TRBD1 (5 bases). Specimen: peripheral blood. This TCR was recovered from a man between 18 and 35 years old with active or convalescent COVID-19. Here the CDR3 DNA reads TGTGCCAGTGACCGAGACAGCGAAAATCAGCCCCAGCATTTT. It is translated as CASDRDSENQPQHF.